The 6 T cell receptor beta chains below all came from one sample that was sequenced in a study of blood T cell repertoires in COVID-19. Some clones are missing from TCRdb's copy, which holds only in-frame ones; the method was immunoSEQ multiplex PCR. The sample has about 140,000 clones, 77% seen once. The sample taken for sequencing was peripheral blood. Receptors originate from a woman aged 50 to 65 with active or convalescent COVID-19.

The chain combines TRBV27 with TRBJ2-7; 7 bases agree with TRBD2. Germline V gene data show CDR1 as MNHEY and CDR2 as SMNVEV (reference sequence). The CDR3 consists of 14 residues. Trimming removed 6 bases from V and 1 base from J; junction bases left unmatched: 6. The CDR3 sequence is CASRLTGGSYEQYF. For the CDR3, the DNA is TGTGCCAGCAGGCTAACGGGGGGATCCTACGAGCAGTACTTC.

The V and J genes are TRBV28 and TRBJ2-1; D perhaps matches TRBD2 (6 bases). V was shortened by 4 bases and J by 10 bases, with 17 bases between the two germline ends. This CDR3 is 14 amino acids long. CDR1 MDHEN and CDR2 SYDVKM come from the germline V gene. As DNA, the CDR3 is TGTGCCAGCAGTTGGGGAGGCAAGTTAAGCGAGCAGTTCTTC. This sequence encodes CASSWGGKLSEQFF.

The chain couples TRBV14 to TRBJ1-6; 8 bases align to TRBD1. Losses at the gene ends were 4 bases for V and 9 bases for J; bases not matched to a gene: 11. The germline V gene has CDR1 SGHDN and CDR2 FVKESK. The CDR3 totals 16 residues. CDR3 sequence: CASSPTRGTGSSPLHF. The CDR3 DNA reads TGTGCCAGCAGCCCAACGCGGGGGACAGGCTCTTCACCCCTCCACTTT.

The chain uses TRBV11-2 and TRBJ2-3, with D possibly being TRBD2 (5 bases). Germline V lookup: CDR1 SGHAT, CDR2 FQNNGV. The CDR3 contains 16 residues. The V end was cut by 0 bases, the J end by 5 bases, with 15 bases between. The CDR3 DNA reads as TGTGCCAGCAGCTTAGATTTGGCTAGCTCAGGAGATACGCAGTATTTT. It specifies CASSLDLASSGDTQYF.

This chain joins TRBV30 and TRBJ2-5; TRBD2 might be the D (5 bases). Trimming shortened V by 4 bases and J by 5 bases, and 11 bases separated the two germline ends. This CDR3 region has 12 residues. Germline lookup yields CDR1 GTSNPN and CDR2 SVGIG (reference sequence). CDR3 region: CAWKDGGETQYF. The CDR3 DNA reads as TGTGCCTGGAAGGACGGCGGGGAGACCCAGTACTTC.

This clone was seen a single time. V usage is TRBV30 and J usage is TRBJ1-1; unclear D gene. The CDR3 totals 13 residues. Germline CDR1 reads GTSNPN; CDR2 reads SVGIG (reference sequence). V was pared by 2 bases and J by 0 bases, with 7 bases between. For the CDR3, the DNA is TGTGCCTGGAGTTATGGCTTGAACACTGAAGCTTTCTTT. Translated: CAWSYGLNTEAFF.